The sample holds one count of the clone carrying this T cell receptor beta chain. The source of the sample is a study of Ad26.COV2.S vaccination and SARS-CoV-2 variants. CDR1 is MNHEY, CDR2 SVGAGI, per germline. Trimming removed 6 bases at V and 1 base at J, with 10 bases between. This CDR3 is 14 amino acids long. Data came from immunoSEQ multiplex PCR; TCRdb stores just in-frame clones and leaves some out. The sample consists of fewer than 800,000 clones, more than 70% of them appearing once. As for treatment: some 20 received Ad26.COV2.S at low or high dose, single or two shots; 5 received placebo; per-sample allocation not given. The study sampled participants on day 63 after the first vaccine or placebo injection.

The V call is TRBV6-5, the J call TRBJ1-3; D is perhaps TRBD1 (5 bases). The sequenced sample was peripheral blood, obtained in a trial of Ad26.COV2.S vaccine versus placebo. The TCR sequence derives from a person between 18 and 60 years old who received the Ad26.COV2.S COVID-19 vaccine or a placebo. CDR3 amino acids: CASRAGSSGNTIYF. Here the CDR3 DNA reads TGTGCCAGCAGGGCAGGGTCATCTGGAAACACCATATATTTT.